This paragraph reports one T cell receptor beta chain. The CDR3 has 14 residues. V dropped 5 bases and J dropped 5 bases, with 15 bases sitting between them. Germline values: CDR1 SGHAT, CDR2 FQNNGV. Authors' processing steps: Estimation of nucleated cell counts relied on the amplification of reference gene primers. Profiled with immunoSEQ multiplex PCR; TCRdb holds only in-frame clones, not every one. That table is the source of V, J and clone size, and D and trimming were worked out from the DNA. The repertoire has about 110,000 clones, around 90% of them found once; the top ten carry 1.1%. The data were taken from a study of blood T cell repertoires in COVID-19. As for the study in general: In each case, the material was cDNA or gDNA derived from T cells, B-cell-depleted T cells, or PBMCs.

The TCR originated in a human donor in a cohort sampled during active COVID-19. The sequenced sample consisted of peripheral blood. The chain couples TRBV11-2 to TRBJ1-1; tentatively, D is TRBD1 (5 bases). CDR3 DNA sequence: TGTGCCAGCAGCCCGCCTTGGGGGGGGACTGAAGCTTTCTTT. This translates into CASSPPWGGTEAFF.